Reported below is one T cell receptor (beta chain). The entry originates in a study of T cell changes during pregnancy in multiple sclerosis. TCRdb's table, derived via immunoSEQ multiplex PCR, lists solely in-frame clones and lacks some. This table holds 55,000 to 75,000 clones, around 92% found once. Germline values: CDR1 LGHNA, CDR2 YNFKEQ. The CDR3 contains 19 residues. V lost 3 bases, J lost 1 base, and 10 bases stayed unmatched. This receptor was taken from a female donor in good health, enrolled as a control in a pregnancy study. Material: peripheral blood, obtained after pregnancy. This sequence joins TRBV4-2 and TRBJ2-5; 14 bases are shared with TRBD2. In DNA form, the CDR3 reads TGTGCCAGCAGCCAGATACCCGGGACTAGCGGGGGAAGCCAAGAGACCCAGTACTTC. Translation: CASSQIPGTSGGSQETQYF.